The rows below give T cell receptor beta chains drawn from one sample of a study of cytomegalovirus exposure and HLA in healthy donors. Libraries were prepared by immunoSEQ multiplex PCR; TCRdb keeps only in-frame clonotypes and omits some of them. The sample lists tens of thousands of clones, 6.5% to 8% seen once, with roughly 2% in the top ten. Sample: PBMCs. Every receptor here comes from a man between 50 and 59 years old in good health and CMV-seronegative. The CDR3 runs from the conserved cysteine through the conserved F or W. D genes are given only for firm matches. Expanded clones get a size class; other rows say once, few or many, or leave the size out.

d_gene	v_gene	j_gene	abundance	CDR3nt	CDR3aa
TRBD1	TRBV5-4	TRBJ2-3	NA	TGTGCCAGCAGCTTAGGTGGGACAGGGGGCACAGATACGCAGTATTTT	CASSLGGTGGTDTQYF
TRBD2	TRBV7-7	TRBJ2-5	few	TGTGCTAGCAGCCCGGGGGGGGGAGAGACCCAGTACTTC	CASSPGGGETQYF
NA	TRBV18	TRBJ2-7	NA	TGTGCCAGCTCACCACTCGAGGGGGTACGCGAGCAGTACTTC	CASSPLEGVREQYF
TRBD2	TRBV6-1	TRBJ2-5	NA	TGTGCCAGCAGTGGCAGGACTAGCGGCGAGACCCAGTACTTC	CASSGRTSGETQYF
NA	TRBV19	TRBJ2-1	few	TGTGCCAGCCGGAGGAGGGGAGTGGATGAGCAGTTCTTC	CASRRRGVDEQFF
NA	TRBV28	TRBJ2-3	few	TGTGCCAGCGCCGACAGTCCCACAGATACGCAGTATTTT	CASADSPTDTQYF
NA	TRBV7-3	TRBJ2-1	few	TGTGCCAGCAGCCTCTACCGTACCCCCTACAATGAGCAGTTCTTC	CASSLYRTPYNEQFF
TRBD1	TRBV30	TRBJ2-6	few	TGTGCCGCACTCCCCGGGACAGGTCTATCTGGGGCCAACGTCCTGACTTTC	CAALPGTGLSGANVLTF
TRBD1	TRBV6-1	TRBJ2-5	NA	TGTGCCAGCACACGCCGGGACAGGGTGGAAGAGACCCAGTACTTC	CASTRRDRVEETQYF
NA	TRBV5-5	TRBJ2-1	few	TGTGCCAGCAGCTTAACGGGGGGCGACGGGGGGCAGTTCTTC	CASSLTGGDGGQFF
NA	TRBV6-1	TRBJ2-2	NA	TGTGCCAGCAGTGGACAGTTCACCGGGGAGCTGTTTTTT	CASSGQFTGELFF
TRBD2	TRBV9	TRBJ2-2	few	TGTGCCAGCAGCGTAGGGGCTAGCGGGAACACCGGGGAGCTGTTTTTT	CASSVGASGNTGELFF
TRBD2	TRBV7-6	TRBJ2-6	NA	TGTGCCAGCAGTTGGGGAGGGCTAAGAGGTGGGGCCAACGTCCTGACTTTC	CASSWGGLRGGANVLTF
NA	TRBV18	TRBJ1-5	few	TGTGCCAGCTCACCTTCCCGGGGCAATCAGCCCCAGCATTTT	CASSPSRGNQPQHF
TRBD1	TRBV6-1	TRBJ1-5	NA	TGTGCCAGCAGACAGGGGGGCCATCAGCCCCAGCATTTT	CASRQGGHQPQHF
TRBD2	TRBV5-1	TRBJ2-3	few	TGCGCCAGCAGCCGATCTCTGACTAGCGGGAAGACAGATACGCAGTATTTT	CASSRSLTSGKTDTQYF
TRBD2	TRBV5-3	TRBJ2-1	few	TGTGCCAGAAGCTTGGACGGGAGGGCCACACTCCTATATTACAATGAGCAGTTCTTC	CARSLDGRATLLYYNEQFF
NA	TRBV15	TRBJ2-2	NA	TGTGCCACAGCACAGGGTGGGTACACCGGGGAGCTGTTTTTT	CATAQGGYTGELFF
NA	TRBV27	TRBJ2-7	NA	TGTGCCAGCAGCCCCTTTATCTCCTACGAGCAGTACTTC	CASSPFISYEQYF